A single sample is the source of the 2 T cell receptor beta chains below, sequenced in a study of blood T cell repertoires in COVID-19. Clones were read by immunoSEQ multiplex PCR, and TCRdb kept only the in-frame ones, dropping some. This sample has 200,000 to 250,000 clones, with more than 85% found just once. The sequenced material came from peripheral blood. Source of these receptors: a man aged 55 to 70 with COVID-19, enrolled during active disease.

J is TRBJ2-1 and V is TRBV27; TRBD1 aligns across 7 bases. The germline V gene has CDR1 MNHEY and CDR2 SMNVEV (reference sequence). The CDR3 sequence is 16 residues long. J lost 7 bases, V lost 4 bases, and 13 bases had no gene match. The DNA for the CDR3 is TGTGCCAGCAGTTCCTACAGGGGTAGTGGTGAAAATGAGCAGTTCTTC. Protein product: CASSSYRGSGENEQFF.

The chain carries TRBV18 and TRBJ1-3; maybe TRBD1 (6 bases). The CDR3 sequence is 14 residues long. In germline, CDR1 is KGHSH, CDR2 LQKENI. V shed 3 bases and J shed 3 bases, with 9 bases lying between them. The CDR3 protein is CASSPDRNGNTIYF. The CDR3 nucleotides read TGTGCCAGCTCACCGGACAGAAATGGAAACACCATATATTTT.